These 15 T cell receptor beta chains originate from one sample sequenced in a study of T-cell memory formation after mild COVID-19. MiXCR, run by TCRdb on the 5' RACE reads, gives a single entry per CDR3 protein. This table holds hundreds of thousands of distinct CDR3 sequences, roughly 21% found once. The sample comprised PBMCs or a T cell subset sorted from them (not recorded which). The receptor source for this set is an adult woman who had mild COVID-19 (a few samples of this study predate the infection). Cell type and time point are not known.

This chain links TRBV5-1 with TRBJ1-3; a possible D gene is TRBD1 (6 bases). With 5 bases removed from V and 2 bases from J, the gap between germline ends came to 11 bases. There are 14 residues in the CDR3. Germline CDR1 is SGHRS and CDR2 is YFSETQ. In nucleotides, the CDR3 is TGCGCCAGCAGTCTGGGGGCGGCTGGAAACACCATATATTTT. It translates to CASSLGAAGNTIYF.

The chain couples TRBV11-1 to TRBJ2-3; 7 bases match TRBD1. CDR3 length equals 15 residues. Germline assignment: CDR1 SGHAT and CDR2 FQDESV (reference sequence). V lost 5 bases, J lost 4 bases, and 9 bases stayed unmatched. This chain's CDR3 is CASSRTRGWADTQYF. For the CDR3, the DNA is TGTGCCAGCAGCCGGACCAGGGGGTGGGCAGATACGCAGTATTTT.

The chain has TRBV7-9 and TRBJ1-2; 8 nucleotides line up with TRBD1. The V segment lost 5 bases and the J segment 0 bases; nucleotides outside the gene matches: 11. The length of the CDR3 is 17 residues. Germline CDR1 and CDR2: SEHNR and FQNEAQ (reference sequence). CDR3 sequence: CASSNRDRPSSNYGYTF. CDR3 coding DNA: TGTGCCAGCAGCAACCGGGACAGGCCCTCCTCTAACTATGGCTACACCTTC. The full variable domain, completed using reference TRBV7-9 and TRBJ1-2, is DTGVSQNPRHKITKRGQNVTFRCDPISEHNRLYWYRQTLGQGPEFLTYFQNEAQLEKSRLLSDRFSAERPKGSFSTLEIQRTEQGDSAMYLCASSNRDRPSSNYGYTFGSGTRLTVV.

A few counts support this clonotype. The V and J genes are TRBV7-6 and TRBJ2-3; 8 bases map to TRBD2. Unmatched junction bases numbered 6, after V lost 4 bases and J lost 0 bases. This CDR3 has 16 amino acids. Looked up from germline, CDR1 is SGHVS and CDR2 is FNYEAQ. DNA for the CDR3: TGTGCCAGCAGCTCGTCACTAGCGGCTAGCACAGATACGCAGTATTTT. Protein sequence: CASSSSLAASTDTQYF.

A few counts support this clonotype. The rearrangement uses TRBV12-3 or TRBV12-4 and TRBJ1-3; 7 bases are shared with TRBD1. The CDR3 covers 15 residues. Trimming cost V 2 bases and J 4 bases; bases outside gene matches: 5. The CDR3 protein is CASSLPTGHGNTIYF. The CDR3 DNA is TGTGCCAGCAGTTTACCGACAGGGCACGGAAACACCATATATTTT.

This clonotype was picked up a small number of times. The V and J genes are TRBV24-1 and TRBJ2-6; possibly TRBD2 for D (5 bases). Germline CDR1 reads KGHDR; CDR2 reads SFDVKD. There are 18 residues in the CDR3. V was pared by 5 bases and J by 1 base, with 17 bases between. CDR3 sequence: CATSATGKVGSGANVLTF. The CDR3 bases are TGTGCCACCAGTGCAACCGGGAAGGTTGGGTCTGGGGCCAACGTCCTGACTTTC.

The CDR3 protein is CASSTGTVRETQYF. CDR3 nucleotides: TGTGCCAGCAGCACTGGGACAGTCCGAGAGACCCAGTACTTC. V usage is TRBV7-2 and J usage is TRBJ2-5; 7 bases are shared with TRBD1. CDR1 SGHTA and CDR2 FQGNSA come from the germline V gene. The CDR3 runs 14 residues. V shed 5 bases and J 4 bases; nucleotides not matched to a gene: 7.

This clonotype was picked up a small number of times. The genes are TRBV15 and TRBJ2-3, with D uncertain. The CDR3 is 15 amino acids. Germline V CDR1 and CDR2: LNHNV, YYDKDF (reference sequence). Trimming removed 0 bases from V and 4 bases from J, with 11 bases in between. DNA of the CDR3: TGTGCCACCAGCAGAGATCGATTTACGTCAGATACGCAGTATTTT. This gives the protein CATSRDRFTSDTQYF.

The chain links TRBV24-1 to TRBJ2-3; 10 bases align to TRBD1. This CDR3 has 15 amino acids. J was trimmed by 5 bases and V by 4 bases; bases with no gene match: 5. Germline CDR1 is KGHDR and CDR2 is SFDVKD. The CDR3 DNA reads TGTGCCACCAGTGAGACCGGGACAGGGGTAGATACGCAGTATTTT. Its translation is CATSETGTGVDTQYF.

V usage is TRBV20-1 and J usage is TRBJ2-5; a weak D match, TRBD1 (6 bases). Between the trimmed V and J ends, which lost 2 bases and 4 bases, there was a span of 14 bases. The CDR3 has 14 amino acids. CDR1 is DFQATT, CDR2 SNEGSKA, per germline (reference sequence). This CDR3 is CSARIGRGSETQYF. CDR3 in DNA: TGCAGTGCTAGAATCGGCAGGGGATCAGAGACCCAGTACTTC.

V gene TRBV3-1 combines with J gene TRBJ2-7; 7 bases align to TRBD2. From germline, CDR1 is LGHDT and CDR2 YNNKEL (reference sequence). J was trimmed by 2 bases and V by 3 bases; bases with no gene match: 1. The CDR3 has 13 residues. The DNA for the CDR3 is TGTGCCAGCAGCCACGCGGGGGCCTACGAGCAGTACTTC. It is translated as CASSHAGAYEQYF.

This clonotype was seen more than once but under ten times. The chain employs TRBV7-9 and TRBJ2-1, with D perhaps assigned TRBD1 or TRBD2 (5 bases each). The V gene's germline CDR1 is SEHNR and CDR2 FQNEAQ (reference sequence). Trimming took 5 bases from V and 7 from J, leaving 18 bases between them. The CDR3 spans 15 residues. DNA for the CDR3: TGTGCCAGCAGCCTTCCGGGACGAAAGAGAAATGAGCAGTTCTTC. It encodes CASSLPGRKRNEQFF.

The V call is TRBV12-3 or TRBV12-4, the J call TRBJ1-4; D call uncertain. The CDR3 consists of 15 residues. V lost 3 bases, J lost 8 bases, and 16 bases lay in between. The CDR3 DNA follows: TGTGCCAGCAGTTTCTCCGGGCCCCTGGGAGAAAAACTGTTTTTT. The encoded protein is CASSFSGPLGEKLFF.

The rearrangement uses TRBV5-6 and TRBJ2-5; D is uncertain. Germline V gene data show CDR1 as SGHDT and CDR2 as YYEEEE. The CDR3 length is 14 residues. Trimming shortened V by 3 bases and J by 4 bases, and 13 bases separated the two germline ends. CDR3 in DNA: TGTGCCAGCAGCTCGTCTTTGGAGTTAGAGACCCAGTACTTC. Translated: CASSSSLELETQYF.

There are many counts of this clonotype. The rearrangement links TRBV19 to TRBJ1-4; 7 nucleotides match TRBD1. The CDR3 spans 14 residues. V trimming: 4 bases; J trimming: 2 bases; junction bases outside the gene matches: 1. Germline-derived CDR1 and CDR2 are LNHDA and SQIVND (reference sequence). The CDR3 DNA follows: TGTGCCAGTAGTACACAGGGGACTAATGAAAAACTGTTTTTT. It is translated as CASSTQGTNEKLFF.